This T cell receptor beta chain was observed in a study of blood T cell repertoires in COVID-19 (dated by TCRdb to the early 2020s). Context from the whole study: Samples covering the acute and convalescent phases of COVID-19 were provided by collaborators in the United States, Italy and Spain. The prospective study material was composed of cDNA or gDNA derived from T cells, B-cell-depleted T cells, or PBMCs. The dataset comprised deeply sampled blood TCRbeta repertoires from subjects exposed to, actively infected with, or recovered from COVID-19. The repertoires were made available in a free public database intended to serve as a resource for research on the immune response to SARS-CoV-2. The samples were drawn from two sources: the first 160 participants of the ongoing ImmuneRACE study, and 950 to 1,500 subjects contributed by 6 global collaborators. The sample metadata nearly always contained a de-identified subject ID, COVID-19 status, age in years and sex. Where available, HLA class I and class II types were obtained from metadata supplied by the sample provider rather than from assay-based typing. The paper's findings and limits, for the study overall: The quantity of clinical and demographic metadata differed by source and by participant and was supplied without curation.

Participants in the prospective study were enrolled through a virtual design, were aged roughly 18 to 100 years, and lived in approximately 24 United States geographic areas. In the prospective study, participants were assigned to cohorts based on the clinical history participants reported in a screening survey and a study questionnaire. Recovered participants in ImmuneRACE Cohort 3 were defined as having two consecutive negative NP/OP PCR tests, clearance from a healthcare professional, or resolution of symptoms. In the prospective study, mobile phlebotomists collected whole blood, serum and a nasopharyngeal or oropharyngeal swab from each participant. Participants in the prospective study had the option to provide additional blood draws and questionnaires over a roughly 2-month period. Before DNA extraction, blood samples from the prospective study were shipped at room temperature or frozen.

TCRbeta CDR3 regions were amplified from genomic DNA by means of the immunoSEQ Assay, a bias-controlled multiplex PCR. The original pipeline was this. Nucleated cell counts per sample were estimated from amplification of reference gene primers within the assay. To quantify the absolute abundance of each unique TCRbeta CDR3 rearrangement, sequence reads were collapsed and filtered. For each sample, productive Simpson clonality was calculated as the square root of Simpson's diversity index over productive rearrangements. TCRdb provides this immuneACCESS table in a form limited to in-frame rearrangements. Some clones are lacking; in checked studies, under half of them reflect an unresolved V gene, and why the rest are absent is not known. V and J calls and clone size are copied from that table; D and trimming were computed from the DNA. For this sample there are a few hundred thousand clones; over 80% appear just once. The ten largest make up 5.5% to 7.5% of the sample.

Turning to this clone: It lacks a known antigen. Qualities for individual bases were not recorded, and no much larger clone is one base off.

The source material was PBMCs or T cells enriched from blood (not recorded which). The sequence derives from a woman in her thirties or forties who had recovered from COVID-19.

The DNA sequence is TGTGCCAGCTCGATGGACAGTGCCTACGAGCAGTACTTC. Its protein product is CASSMDSAYEQYF. The sequence joins TRBV18 to TRBJ2-7; TRBD1 is a weak D gene call, 6 bases matching. V lost 6 bases and J lost 2 bases; the stretch between them is 11 bases long. As encoded in the germline V gene, CDR1 is KGHSH while CDR2 is LQKENI. The CDR3 numbers 13 residues from cysteine through phenylalanine. Only the CDR3 DNA stays, 39 bases, in frame from base 1.